A single sample gave rise to the 31 T cell receptor beta chains below, sequenced in a study of cytomegalovirus exposure and HLA in healthy donors. The PCR contained 60 Vbeta and 13 Jbeta primers. Libraries were prepared by immunoSEQ multiplex PCR; TCRdb keeps only in-frame clonotypes and omits some of them. Among 80,000 to 130,000 clones listed, around three quarters were seen once. The source material was PBMCs. Receptors originate from a female donor in good health and CMV-seropositive.

This clone was seen a few times. This sequence joins TRBV6-6 and TRBJ2-6; possibly TRBD1 for D (5 bases). The CDR3 has 15 residues. V was shortened by 5 bases and J by 4 bases, with 12 bases between the two germline ends. Germline V CDR1 and CDR2: MNHNY, SVGAGI (reference sequence). The CDR3 sequence: CASSPRVGGANVLTF. As DNA, the CDR3 is TGTGCCAGCAGTCCCAGGGTGGGGGGGGCCAACGTCCTGACTTTC.

V gene TRBV5-8 combines with J gene TRBJ2-7; D gene ambiguous. The V gene's germline CDR1 is SGHTS and CDR2 YDEGEE. With 4 bases removed from V and 4 bases from J, the gap between germline ends came to 15 bases. This CDR3 is 14 amino acids long. The CDR3 region has the DNA TGTGCCAGCAGCGCCAGGCCCCCCCCTTACGAGCAGTACTTC. Translating gives CASSARPPPYEQYF.

The chain joins TRBV23-1 to TRBJ1-1; 9 bases fit TRBD1. TRBV23-1 belongs to the ORF category, with a function that is uncertain. The CDR3 totals 18 residues. V lost 0 bases, J lost 5 bases, and 13 bases stayed unmatched. Here the CDR3 DNA reads TGCGCCAGCAGTCAATCGCGGACAGGGGCCTACTGTGAAACTGAAGCTTTCTTT. Translating gives CASSQSRTGAYCETEAFF.

This chain joins TRBV2 and TRBJ1-2, with a tentative D call TRBD1 (5 bases). Germline values: CDR1 SNHLY, CDR2 FYNNEI. Trimming cost V 10 bases and J 2 bases, with 14 bases left between them. The CDR3 is made up of 13 amino acids. This CDR3 is CATTAGPNYGYTF. CDR3 sequence (DNA): TGTGCCACTACCGCGGGACCAAACTATGGCTACACCTTC. The variable domain in full, completed from reference TRBV2 and TRBJ1-2, reads EPEVTQTPSHQVTQMGQEVILRCVPISNHLYFYWYRQILGQKVEFLVSFYNNEISEKSEIFDDQFSVERPDGSNFTLKIRSTKLEDSAMYFCATTAGPNYGYTFGSGTRLTVV.

V and J are TRBV14 and TRBJ1-3; D possibly corresponds to TRBD1 (5 bases). The CDR3 extends over 17 amino acids. Germline CDR1 reads SGHDN; CDR2 reads FVKESK. With 4 bases removed from V and 1 base from J, the gap between germline ends came to 17 bases. CDR3 amino acids: CASSRLGHPPSGNTIYF. The CDR3 DNA follows: TGTGCCAGCAGCCGACTAGGACACCCGCCTTCTGGAAACACCATATATTTT.

This clone appeared a single time. CDR3 nucleotide sequence: TGTGCCAGCACCGACATTTCTGGGGCCAACGTCCTGACTTTC. Amino acids: CASTDISGANVLTF. The chain uses TRBV5-4 and TRBJ2-6; D is uncertain. Trimming pared 6 bases from V and 1 base from J, leaving 8 bases between. The length of the CDR3 is 14 residues. Looked up from germline, CDR1 is SGHNT and CDR2 is YYREEE (reference sequence). Supplemented by reference TRBV5-4 and TRBJ2-6, the full variable domain reads ETGVTQSPTHLIKTRGQQVTLRCSSQSGHNTVSWYQQALGQGPQFIFQYYREEENGRGNFPPRFSGLQFPNYSSELNVNALELDDSALYLCASTDISGANVLTFGAGSRLTVL.

The chain couples TRBV25-1 to TRBJ2-1, with TRBD2 matching over 10 bases. Germline CDR1 reads MGHDK; CDR2 reads SYGVNS. The CDR3 has 15 residues. Germline trimming cut 7 bases from V and 6 bases from J; bases unmatched to any gene: 9. The CDR3 DNA sequence: TGTGCCAGCATAGGAGGGCTAGCGGGGGTCAATGAGCAGTTCTTC. Encoded protein: CASIGGLAGVNEQFF.

V usage is TRBV5-5 and J usage is TRBJ2-3; 10 bases align to TRBD2. This CDR3 has 15 residues. The germline gives CDR1 SGHKS, CDR2 YYEKEE (reference sequence). After removal of 1 base from V and 6 bases from J, the junction contained 5 bases not matched to a gene. The DNA of the CDR3 is TGTGCCAGCAGCTTGTGGAGCGGGGGGGAGGATACGCAGTATTTT. This translates into CASSLWSGGEDTQYF.

J is TRBJ2-3 and V is TRBV2, with 11 bases identical to TRBD2. Germline CDR1 is SNHLY and CDR2 is FYNNEI. V gave up 8 bases and J gave up 2 bases; unmatched junction bases: 6. The CDR3 runs 15 residues. CDR3 nucleotides: TGTGCCAGCGACGCTAGCGGGGGGATCACAGATACGCAGTATTTT. Translating it yields CASDASGGITDTQYF.

This sequence joins TRBV6-1 and TRBJ2-1; no clear D. The V gene lost 6 bases and the J gene lost 7 bases, with 13 bases spanning the gap. Germline CDR1 MNHNS, CDR2 SASEGT. The CDR3 has 13 amino acids. This CDR3 is CASRVRIRNEQFF. The CDR3 region has the DNA TGTGCCAGCAGGGTCAGGATACGGAATGAGCAGTTCTTC.

The V gene is TRBV5-5, the J gene TRBJ2-2, with TRBD2 matching 9 bases. Germline lookup yields CDR1 SGHKS and CDR2 YYEKEE (reference sequence). The CDR3 length is 15 residues. The V gene end was trimmed by 4 bases and the J gene end by 7 bases; junction bases not matched to a gene: 8. The CDR3 loop is CASSLGLAWHGELFF. The CDR3 coding sequence is TGTGCCAGCAGCCTGGGACTAGCATGGCACGGGGAGCTGTTTTTT.

The rearrangement uses TRBV6-5 and TRBJ2-7; tentative D call: TRBD2 (6 bases). Trimming left V 2 bases short and J 2 bases short, with 13 bases between. CDR1 and CDR2 from the germline V gene are MNHEY and SVGAGI. The CDR3 totals 15 residues. DNA for the CDR3: TGTGCCAGCAGTTACGGAGGGGCGAAGCCCTACGAGCAGTACTTC. Translated: CASSYGGAKPYEQYF.

The rearrangement uses TRBV6-5 and TRBJ2-7; no clear D. V dropped 5 bases and J dropped 2 bases, with 4 bases sitting between them. The CDR3 runs to 11 residues. CDR1 and CDR2 from the germline V gene are MNHEY and SVGAGI. The DNA for the CDR3 is TGTGCCAGCAGTAATACCTACGAGCAGTACTTC. Its protein is CASSNTYEQYF.

This clone was picked up a small number of times. The gene calls are TRBV9 and TRBJ1-4, with 7 positions matching TRBD1. The J segment lost 4 bases and the V segment lost 4 bases, leaving 7 bases of the junction unmatched. This CDR3 has 15 amino acids. Germline V gene data show CDR1 as SGDLS and CDR2 as YYNGEE. CDR3 loop: CASSFRTGNNEKLFF. For the CDR3, the DNA is TGTGCCAGCAGCTTTCGGACAGGAAATAATGAAAAACTGTTTTTT.

In the case of this clone: The sample contains more than one DNA sequence encoding this CDR3. The J gene is TRBJ1-1, the V gene TRBV11-2, with TRBD1 matching 9 bases. The V gene end was trimmed by 5 bases and the J gene end by 1 base; junction bases not matched to a gene: 5. In germline, CDR1 is SGHAT, CDR2 FQNNGV. The CDR3 runs 15 residues. The CDR3 spells CASSPRDRENTEAFF. Written as DNA, the CDR3 is TGTGCCAGCAGCCCGAGGGACAGGGAGAACACTGAAGCTTTCTTT.

The J gene is TRBJ1-3, the V gene TRBV18, with 7 nucleotides matching TRBD1. There are 17 residues in the CDR3. CDR1 is KGHSH and CDR2 is LQKENI in the germline V gene. After removal of 4 bases from V and 1 base from J, the junction contained 10 bases not matched to a gene. CDR3 residues: CASSRRDSSLSGNTIYF. For the CDR3, the DNA is TGTGCCAGCTCACGCCGGGACAGCTCACTATCTGGAAACACCATATATTTT.

This clone was seen only once. The chain uses TRBV6-5 and TRBJ1-1; TRBD1 aligns across 7 bases. This CDR3 is 13 amino acids long. From germline, CDR1 is MNHEY and CDR2 SVGAGI. Trimming took 5 bases from V and 5 from J; bases not matched to a gene: 5. Here the CDR3 DNA reads TGTGCCAGCAGTGATGGACAGGTTACTGAAGCTTTCTTT. This encodes CASSDGQVTEAFF.

The chain joins TRBV18 to TRBJ1-1; D gene ambiguous. The CDR3 is 15 residues long. Germline CDR1 KGHSH, CDR2 LQKENI. V gave up 3 bases and J gave up 1 base, with 12 bases separating them. The DNA of the CDR3 is TGTGCCAGCTCACCCGGAGTATCAGCGAACACTGAAGCTTTCTTT. Its protein product is CASSPGVSANTEAFF.

The rearrangement links TRBV27 to TRBJ2-2, with 10 bases matching TRBD1. V shed 0 bases, J shed 7 bases, and the junction held 2 bases outside the gene matches. The CDR3 extends over 15 amino acids. Germline V gene lookup returns CDR1 MNHEY and CDR2 SMNVEV (reference sequence). This CDR3 is CASSLSDRGNGELFF. The DNA of the CDR3 is TGTGCCAGCAGTTTATCGGACAGGGGGAACGGGGAGCTGTTTTTT.

The chain is built from TRBV5-5 and TRBJ2-1; D remains ambiguous. V was trimmed by 0 bases and J by 5 bases, leaving 6 bases between them. Germline CDR1 SGHKS, CDR2 YYEKEE (reference sequence). The CDR3 is 13 amino acids. CDR3 protein: CASSLGPHNEQFF. CDR3 bases: TGTGCCAGCAGCTTGGGGCCCCACAATGAGCAGTTCTTC.

This chain uses TRBV5-4 with TRBJ1-1, with D perhaps TRBD1 (6 bases). The length of the CDR3 is 14 residues. V lost 0 bases and J lost 11, with 17 bases in between. Germline values: CDR1 SGHNT, CDR2 YYREEE (reference sequence). In DNA, the CDR3 is TGTGCCAGCAGCTTGGGGGGGCCCACGCTAGGGGCTTTCTTT. Its translation: CASSLGGPTLGAFF. The full variable domain, completed using reference TRBV5-4 and TRBJ1-1, is ETGVTQSPTHLIKTRGQQVTLRCSSQSGHNTVSWYQQALGQGPQFIFQYYREEENGRGNFPPRFSGLQFPNYSSELNVNALELDDSALYLCASSLGGPTLGAFFGQGTRLTVV.

CDR3 in DNA: TGTGCCACCAGCCCAGACAGCCTAGCGGGAGAGGCTAGCTACGAGCAGTACTTC. Translation: CATSPDSLAGEASYEQYF. The J gene is TRBJ2-7, the V gene TRBV15; 10 nucleotides agree with TRBD2. This CDR3 contains 18 residues. V lost 5 bases to trimming and J lost 3 bases; unmatched junction nucleotides: 16. The germline V gene encodes CDR1 LNHNV and CDR2 YYDKDF (reference sequence).

This chain links TRBV19 with TRBJ2-7, with D tentatively TRBD2 (6 bases). From germline, CDR1 is LNHDA and CDR2 SQIVND (reference sequence). The CDR3 extends over 12 amino acids. V was pared by 3 bases and J by 6 bases, with 9 bases between. CDR3 protein: CASSIMGGEQYF. The CDR3 DNA follows: TGTGCCAGTAGTATTATGGGGGGCGAGCAGTACTTC.

In this sample, this clone turned up once. J is TRBJ2-5 and V is TRBV14; TRBD1 might be the D (5 bases). V was trimmed by 3 bases and J by 9 bases, leaving 17 bases between them. CDR1 and CDR2 (germline): SGHDN, FVKESK. The CDR3 covers 14 residues. CDR3 sequence: CASSHRRQLVAQYF. For the CDR3, the DNA is TGTGCCAGCAGCCACCGACGACAGCTGGTGGCCCAGTACTTC.

The rearrangement uses TRBV14 and TRBJ1-1; D may be TRBD1 (5 bases). There are 14 residues in the CDR3. The V end was cut by 4 bases, the J end by 0 bases, with 9 bases between. CDR1 and CDR2 from the germline V gene are SGHDN and FVKESK. As DNA, the CDR3 is TGTGCCAGCAGCCCCGGGACTATGAACACTGAAGCTTTCTTT. It yields the protein CASSPGTMNTEAFF.

This sequence joins TRBV30 and TRBJ2-2; D may be TRBD1 (5 bases). In germline, CDR1 is GTSNPN, CDR2 SVGIG (reference sequence). This CDR3 is 15 amino acids long. The ends were cut back, 0 bases at V and 0 bases at J, with 8 bases in the middle. The CDR3 here is CAWSVWTPNTGELFF. The CDR3 region has the DNA TGTGCCTGGAGTGTCTGGACACCGAACACCGGGGAGCTGTTTTTT.

The rearrangement links TRBV19 to TRBJ2-2, with a weak D call TRBD2 (5 bases). Trimming shortened V by 1 base and J by 4 bases, and 7 bases separated the two germline ends. The length of the CDR3 is 14 residues. The germline CDR1 and CDR2 sequences are LNHDA and SQIVND (reference sequence). The CDR3 spells CASSIVGSTGELFF. The CDR3 DNA follows: TGTGCCAGTAGTATAGTAGGGAGCACCGGGGAGCTGTTTTTT. Supplemented by reference TRBV19 and TRBJ2-2, the full variable domain reads DGGITQSPKYLFRKEGQNVTLSCEQNLNHDAMYWYRQDPGQGLRLIYYSQIVNDFQKGDIAEGYSVSREKKESFPLTVTSAQKNPTAFYLCASSIVGSTGELFFGEGSRLTVL.

This chain links TRBV4-2 with TRBJ2-2; D is ambiguous. V was clipped by 4 bases and J by 4 bases, with 16 bases between them. The germline V gene has CDR1 LGHNA and CDR2 YNFKEQ. The CDR3 loop spans 16 amino acids. CDR3 DNA sequence: TGTGCCAGCAGCCCCCGCGAGGTAGGCGGCACCGGGGAGCTGTTTTTT. It codes for CASSPREVGGTGELFF.

The rearrangement uses TRBV6-6 and TRBJ1-2; D is undetermined. Germline CDR1 is MNHNY and CDR2 is SVGAGI (reference sequence). This CDR3 contains 12 residues. V gave up 6 bases and J gave up 0 bases, with 5 bases separating them. In DNA, the CDR3 is TGTGCCAGCAGGGGCACTAACTATGGCTACACCTTC. It translates to CASRGTNYGYTF.

The CDR3 DNA sequence: TGTGCCAGCAGTCGGGCAGGGTTCCACGAGCAGTACTTC. This codes for CASSRAGFHEQYF. The rearrangement uses TRBV27 and TRBJ2-5, with D possibly matching TRBD1 (5 bases). The last part of the DNA fits TRBJ2-7 better; the J call may be wrong. The CDR3 is 13 residues long. Germline assignment: CDR1 MNHEY and CDR2 SMNVEV (reference sequence).

This clone was seen a few times. In DNA form, the CDR3 reads TGTGCCAGCTCACCCGGGAGTAGCGGGGACAATGAGCAGTTCTTC. As protein: CASSPGSSGDNEQFF. The chain couples TRBV18 to TRBJ2-1; 8 bases fit TRBD2. This CDR3 is built from 15 residues. Germline V gives CDR1 KGHSH, CDR2 LQKENI. The V gene end was trimmed by 3 bases and the J gene end by 5 bases; junction bases not matched to a gene: 6.